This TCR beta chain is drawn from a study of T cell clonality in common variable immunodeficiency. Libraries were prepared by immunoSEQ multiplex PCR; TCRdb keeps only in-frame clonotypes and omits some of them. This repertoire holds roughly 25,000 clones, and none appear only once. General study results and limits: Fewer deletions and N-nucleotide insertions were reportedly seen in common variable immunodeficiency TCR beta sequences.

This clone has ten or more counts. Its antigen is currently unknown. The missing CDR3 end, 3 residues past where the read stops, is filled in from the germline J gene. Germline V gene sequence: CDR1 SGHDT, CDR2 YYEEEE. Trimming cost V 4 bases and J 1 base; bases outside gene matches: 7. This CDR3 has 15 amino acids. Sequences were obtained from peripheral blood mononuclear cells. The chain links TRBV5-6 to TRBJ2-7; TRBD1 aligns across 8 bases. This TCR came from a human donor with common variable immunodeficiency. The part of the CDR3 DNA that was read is TGTGCCAGCAGCGTTACAGGGGGGACTTCCTACGAG. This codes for CASSVTGGTSYE. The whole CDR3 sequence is CASSVTGGTSYEQYF.